Below are 5 T cell receptor beta chains sequenced from a single sample in a study of early T cells in non-severe SARS-CoV-2 infection. TCRdb ran MiXCR on the 5' RACE reads and lists one entry per CDR3 protein. The repertoire consists of over 50,000 distinct CDR3 sequences, with 10% to 15% occurring once and the leading ten covering 2.9%. Sequences were obtained from whole blood. These receptors were taken from an adult who was a healthcare worker with PCR-confirmed SARS-CoV-2 infection or an uninfected control (not recorded which).

The chain is built from TRBV9 and TRBJ2-2, with 7 positions matching TRBD1. The V and J ends lost 2 bases and 3 bases, in that order; junction bases with no gene match: 7. Germline V gene data show CDR1 as SGDLS and CDR2 as YYNGEE. The CDR3 has 16 amino acids. Here the CDR3 DNA reads TGTGCCAGCAGCGTTTTGACAGGGTCGCACACCGGGGAGCTGTTTTTT. Amino acid sequence: CASSVLTGSHTGELFF.

The table lists this clonotype with many counts. This chain connects TRBV20-1 to TRBJ1-1; TRBD1 might be the D (6 bases). Germline-derived CDR1 and CDR2 are DFQATT and SNEGSKA (reference sequence). Trimming took 5 bases from V and 2 from J, leaving 9 bases between them. The CDR3 totals 12 residues. CDR3: CSAFRGNTEAFF. CDR3 coding DNA: TGCAGTGCTTTCAGGGGTAACACTGAAGCTTTCTTT.

This clonotype has ten or more counts. This chain connects TRBV11-3 to TRBJ2-4; no definite D call. The CDR3 is 16 amino acids. In germline, CDR1 is SGHNT, CDR2 YENEEA. Trimming shortened V by 1 base and J by 0 bases, and 10 bases separated the two germline ends. The CDR3 sequence is CASSLVVTPAKNIQYF. The CDR3, as DNA: TGTGCCAGCAGCTTAGTGGTCACACCAGCCAAAAACATTCAGTACTTC.

In the case of this clonotype: It may be a read error: a sequence one base away is much more abundant. This chain links TRBV5-1 with TRBJ1-1; D not resolved. Germline V gives CDR1 SGHRS, CDR2 YFSETQ. This CDR3 contains 14 residues. DNA for the CDR3: TGCGCCAGCAGGCAGGAGACCATGAACACTGAAGCTTTGTTT. Its translation is CASRQETMNTEALF.

The genes are TRBV11-3 and TRBJ2-5; tentative D call: TRBD1 (6 bases). CDR3 size: 15 residues. V shed 5 bases and J shed 1 base, with 14 bases lying between them. Germline CDR1 SGHNT, CDR2 YENEEA. CDR3 DNA sequence: TGTGCCAGCAGCCTTGGACAGCTCTCCCAAGAGACCCAGTACTTC. It translates to CASSLGQLSQETQYF.